Below, one TCR beta chain is given with its context. Sequencing relied on a cDNA template that was reverse transcribed from extracted RNA. TCRdb's copy holds only in-frame clones and misses some; the assay was immunoSEQ multiplex PCR. The sample lists roughly 150,000 clones, 87% occurring once. This specimen belongs to a study of CD8+ T cells in alopecia areata. Study background: Oral tofacitinib (5 to 10 mg twice daily) was administered to treated patients.

This CDR3 has 18 residues. V gave up 2 bases and J gave up 1 base; unmatched junction bases: 6. The germline V gene encodes CDR1 SGHVS and CDR2 FNYEAQ. The sequence came from a human donor with alopecia areata. The sequences come from CD8+ T cells sorted from blood, collected at week 0. This sequence joins TRBV7-6 and TRBJ2-6; TRBD2 matches 9 bases. CDR3 protein: CASSLWGSGRSGANVLTF. Here the CDR3 DNA reads TGTGCCAGCAGCTTATGGGGTAGCGGGAGATCTGGGGCCAACGTCCTGACTTTC.